This T cell receptor beta chain was sequenced in a study of cytomegalovirus exposure and HLA in healthy donors. Broader study findings: Cytomegalovirus-associated TCR beta chains were listed, numbering 150 to 200. Later, an analysis showed that TCR beta chains associated with HLA were more clonally expanded than others that were equally common. TCR beta V segments were, for the most part, productive about 87% or about 30% of the time in an earlier analysis.

The study ran its PCR with 60 Vbeta and 13 Jbeta primers. In the source study's methods: Unique TCR beta chains numbered 80 million to 95 million in a later analysis, with roughly 11 million shared. Profiling relied on immunoSEQ multiplex PCR, and the TCRdb table lists in-frame clones only, not all of them. Clone size and V and J calls were adopted from that table, with D and trimming inferred from the DNA. The sample includes about 54,000 clones. On this clone itself: Antigen: not known.

This TCR was sampled from a woman between 35 and 50 years old in good health and CMV-seronegative. The material sequenced was PBMCs.

The chain's CDR3 is CASRTPSGGETQYF. Here the CDR3 DNA reads TGTGCCAGCAGAACACCTAGCGGGGGAGAGACCCAGTACTTC. V gene TRBV6-5 combines with J gene TRBJ2-5; TRBD2 matches at 10 bases. In germline, CDR1 is MNHEY, CDR2 SVGAGI. This CDR3 contains 14 residues. Trimming took 6 bases from V and 4 from J; bases not matched to a gene: 5.